Below, 27 T cell receptor beta chains from the same sample are listed, as sequenced in a study of T cell responses to AZD1222 COVID-19 vaccine. Here immunoSEQ multiplex PCR was the method, and the copy in TCRdb shows in-frame clones only, minus some. Here the sample spans over 110,000 clones, around 93% being singletons. The source was peripheral blood, collected on day 0 of AZD1222 vaccination. The receptors derive from an adult in good health.

The chain recombines TRBV7-8 with TRBJ1-4; TRBD1 aligns across 9 bases. V shed 2 bases, J shed 7 bases, and the junction held 8 bases outside the gene matches. The CDR3 spans 16 residues. Germline-derived CDR1 and CDR2 are SGHVS and FQNEAQ. The chain's CDR3 is CASSLYMGTGTEKLFF. The DNA for the CDR3 is TGTGCCAGCAGCTTATATATGGGGACAGGGACTGAAAAACTGTTTTTT.

The V call is TRBV3-1 (or the pseudogene TRBV3-2), the J call TRBJ2-2; D unresolved. CDR1 is LGHDT and CDR2 is YNNKEL in the germline V gene (reference sequence). The CDR3 runs to 16 residues. Trimming cost V 0 bases and J 3 bases, with 11 bases left between them. CDR3 protein: CASSQDLIWDTGELFF. The CDR3 region has the DNA TGTGCCAGCAGCCAAGATCTTATTTGGGACACCGGGGAGCTGTTTTTT.

This rearrangement joins TRBV7-9 to TRBJ2-7; no reliable D call. Trimming took off 2 bases at V and 5 bases at J, with 10 bases between the two ends. The CDR3 runs to 13 residues. CDR1 and CDR2 from the germline V gene are SEHNR and FQNEAQ (reference sequence). The CDR3 sequence: CASSLRQLDEQYF. The CDR3 nucleotides read TGTGCCAGCAGCTTACGTCAGTTGGACGAGCAGTACTTC.

This clone has only one observation. This chain uses TRBV7-9 with TRBJ1-2, with TRBD1 as a possible D gene (6 bases). The V end was cut by 5 bases, the J end by 0 bases, with 16 bases between. CDR1 SEHNR and CDR2 FQNEAQ come from the germline V gene (reference sequence). This CDR3 has 16 residues. The CDR3 DNA follows: TGTGCCAGCAGCCCCAAACGACAGGCCTCTAACTATGGCTACACCTTC. Translated, it gives CASSPKRQASNYGYTF.

The chain joins TRBV4-3 to TRBJ2-4; the D is unclear. The CDR3 consists of 14 residues. Looked up from germline, CDR1 is LGHNA and CDR2 is YSLEER. Trimming took off 0 bases at V and 7 bases at J, with 10 bases between the two ends. The CDR3 spells CASSQEPRLNIQYF. For the CDR3, the DNA is TGCGCCAGCAGCCAAGAGCCCAGGTTGAACATTCAGTACTTC.

This chain joins TRBV6-1 and TRBJ2-7; D gene uncertain. The CDR3 totals 14 residues. The germline V and J ends were trimmed by 2 bases and 1 base, with 9 bases remaining between them. Germline values: CDR1 MNHNS, CDR2 SASEGT. CDR3 sequence reads: CASSESSRSYEQYF. The CDR3 nucleotides read TGTGCCAGCAGTGAAAGCAGTAGGTCCTACGAGCAGTACTTC.

This chain links TRBV5-4 with TRBJ1-3; D not certain. This CDR3 is 16 amino acids long. The germline V and J ends were trimmed by 0 bases and 0 bases, with 10 bases remaining between them. Germline loops: CDR1 SGHNT, CDR2 YYREEE (reference sequence). In DNA form, the CDR3 reads TGTGCCAGCAGCTTGGACAGCACCATCTCTGGAAACACCATATATTTT. It is translated as CASSLDSTISGNTIYF.

The chain couples TRBV7-2 to TRBJ2-7; 7 nucleotides line up with TRBD1. The CDR3 totals 15 residues. CDR1 is SGHTA and CDR2 is FQGNSA in the germline V gene. The trim removed 5 bases at V and 6 bases at J, leaving 13 bases unmatched. The CDR3 bases are TGTGCCAGCAGCCCCTCCCCGACAGGGTACTCCGAGCAGTACTTC. Translation gives CASSPSPTGYSEQYF.

A remark on this clone: The sample has other DNA sequences that encode this CDR3 too. Written as DNA, the CDR3 is TGTGCCAGCAGTCGGACGGCAACTAATGAAAAACTGTTTTTT. Encoded protein: CASSRTATNEKLFF. The chain employs TRBV6-5 and TRBJ1-4; D is unclear. The CDR3 spans 14 residues. CDR1 is MNHEY and CDR2 is SVGAGI in the germline V gene. Trimming cost V 5 bases and J 0 bases, with 7 bases left between them.

J is TRBJ2-7 and V is TRBV15, with D perhaps TRBD2 (7 bases). Germline assignment: CDR1 LNHNV and CDR2 YYDKDF (reference sequence). The CDR3 is 14 amino acids. Trimming removed 0 bases from V and 9 bases from J, with 15 bases in between. The CDR3 DNA follows: TGTGCCACCAGCAGAGAAACGTCTAGGGGGGGGCAGTACTTC. Protein: CATSRETSRGGQYF.

J is TRBJ2-3 and V is TRBV5-6; 8 positions match TRBD2. Unmatched junction bases numbered 11, after V lost 6 bases and J lost 5 bases. CDR3 length equals 15 residues. Germline CDR1 SGHDT, CDR2 YYEEEE. The chain's CDR3 is CASTRVTAGGDTQYF. The CDR3 DNA is TGTGCCAGCACCAGGGTTACGGCGGGGGGAGATACGCAGTATTTT.

This clone came up a few times. This sequence joins TRBV19 and TRBJ1-2; tentative D call: TRBD1 (5 bases). Germline V gene data show CDR1 as LNHDA and CDR2 as SQIVND (reference sequence). CDR3 length: 14 amino acids. V lost 9 bases, J lost 1 base, and 15 bases lay in between. The CDR3 coding sequence is TGTGCCAGCTACCAACCTGGGGGTAACTATGGCTACACCTTC. It specifies CASYQPGGNYGYTF.

This clone was counted between two and nine times. V usage is TRBV2 and J usage is TRBJ2-5; weak D call: TRBD1 (5 bases). This CDR3 has 14 residues. Trimming pared 3 bases from V and 7 bases from J, leaving 15 bases between. Per the germline V gene, CDR1 is SNHLY and CDR2 is FYNNEI. The CDR3 DNA sequence: TGTGCCAGCAGTGAGAAAAGGGGCGCTGGGACCCAGTACTTC. Protein: CASSEKRGAGTQYF.

The chain employs TRBV6-5 and TRBJ2-7; D gene ambiguous. Per the germline V gene, CDR1 is MNHEY and CDR2 is SVGAGI. CDR3 length equals 14 residues. V was clipped by 7 bases and J by 2 bases, with 15 bases between them. The CDR3 is CASKDSLRTYEQYF. The CDR3 bases are TGTGCCAGCAAAGACTCCCTTAGGACCTACGAGCAGTACTTC.

This clone showed up just a few times. This chain links TRBV14 with TRBJ2-2; the match to TRBD2 covers 9 bases. V gave up 4 bases and J gave up 6 bases; unmatched junction bases: 6. This CDR3 has 15 amino acids. Germline CDR1 reads SGHDN; CDR2 reads FVKESK. The CDR3 bases are TGTGCCAGCAGCCGGCTAGCGGGGTCTTCCGGGGAGCTGTTTTTT. Residues: CASSRLAGSSGELFF.

This clone appeared once. The V gene is TRBV27, the J gene TRBJ1-5; D unclear. Deletions cut 1 base from V and 2 bases from J, with 3 bases between. The germline CDR1 and CDR2 sequences are MNHEY and SMNVEV (reference sequence). CDR3 size: 13 residues. In nucleotides, the CDR3 is TGTGCCAGCAGTTTATTAGGCAATCAGCCCCAGCATTTT. Residues: CASSLLGNQPQHF.

This chain uses TRBV6-5 with TRBJ1-5; D is uncertain. CDR1 is MNHEY, CDR2 SVGAGI, per germline. Trimming removed 6 bases from V and 3 bases from J, with 9 bases in between. The CDR3 totals 13 residues. CDR3 DNA: TGTGCCAGCAGGGCTCAGCTCAATCAGCCCCAGCATTTT. It translates to CASRAQLNQPQHF.

The genes are TRBV20-1 and TRBJ2-7, with D perhaps TRBD2 (6 bases). Germline CDR1 reads DFQATT; CDR2 reads SNEGSKA (reference sequence). This CDR3 contains 14 residues. V lost 3 bases and J 0 bases, leaving 12 bases between the germline ends. The CDR3 sequence: CSASGGLGSYEQYF. DNA for the CDR3: TGCAGTGCTAGTGGGGGACTGGGCTCCTACGAGCAGTACTTC.

The rearrangement links TRBV6-5 to TRBJ2-7; 12 bases agree with TRBD1. Germline CDR1 and CDR2: MNHEY and SVGAGI. The CDR3 covers 16 residues. Unmatched junction bases numbered 4, after V lost 2 bases and J lost 2 bases. The CDR3 is CASSYGTGGKTYEQYF. CDR3 nucleotides: TGTGCCAGCAGTTACGGGACAGGGGGCAAGACCTACGAGCAGTACTTC.

The rearrangement links TRBV6-2 or TRBV6-3 to TRBJ2-7, with 14 bases lining up with TRBD2. CDR1 is MNHEY and CDR2 is SVGEGT in the germline V gene. The CDR3 length is 18 residues. Germline trimming cut 4 bases from V and 6 bases from J; bases unmatched to any gene: 14. CDR3 nucleotide sequence: TGTGCCAGCAGTTGGACGGGACTAGCGGGGGCCGAGGTTCCCGAGCAGTACTTC. It codes for CASSWTGLAGAEVPEQYF.

The V and J genes are TRBV9 and TRBJ1-1; 8 bases match TRBD1. The germline gives CDR1 SGDLS, CDR2 YYNGEE. This CDR3 comprises 15 residues. V was pared by 1 base and J by 6 bases, with 8 bases of the junction left unmatched. The CDR3 nucleotides are TGTGCCAGCAGCGTAACTCCCCAGGGGGCCGCTGAAGCTTTCTTT. It encodes CASSVTPQGAAEAFF.

The rearrangement joins TRBV4-2 to TRBJ2-7, with a possible D match to TRBD1 (5 bases). Germline assignment: CDR1 LGHNA and CDR2 YNFKEQ. This CDR3 comprises 15 residues. V was cut by 2 bases and J by 3 bases, with 14 bases left in between. The CDR3 sequence is CASSQWAGQHYEQYF. Written as DNA, the CDR3 is TGTGCCAGCAGCCAATGGGCAGGACAACACTACGAGCAGTACTTC.

The V call is TRBV9, the J call TRBJ2-3, with D possibly being TRBD1 (5 bases). V was shortened by 0 bases and J by 2 bases, with 10 bases between the two germline ends. Germline CDR1 SGDLS, CDR2 YYNGEE. This CDR3 contains 15 residues. The CDR3 reads CASSVGGFYTDTQYF. The CDR3, as DNA: TGTGCCAGCAGCGTAGGGGGCTTTTACACAGATACGCAGTATTTT.

This chain uses TRBV18 with TRBJ2-7; D unclear. This CDR3 has 14 residues. V lost 3 bases and J 4 bases, leaving 13 bases between the germline ends. Germline assignment: CDR1 KGHSH and CDR2 LQKENI. This chain's CDR3 is CASSPLDGEYEQYF. Written as DNA, the CDR3 is TGTGCCAGCTCACCCTTGGACGGCGAGTACGAGCAGTACTTC.

The gene calls are TRBV6-5 and TRBJ2-7; tentative D call: TRBD1 (6 bases). Germline V gene data show CDR1 as MNHEY and CDR2 as SVGAGI. There are 15 residues in the CDR3. Trimming took 0 bases from V and 5 from J, leaving 14 bases between them. The CDR3 sequence: CASSYSNRAGHEQYF. CDR3 sequence (DNA): TGTGCCAGCAGTTACTCCAACAGGGCTGGGCACGAGCAGTACTTC.

As regards this clone: This sample includes further DNA sequences coding for the same CDR3. CDR3 protein: CASSLDRVGTGELFF. The CDR3 DNA follows: TGCGCCAGCAGCTTGGACAGAGTCGGGACCGGGGAGCTGTTTTTT. The V and J genes are TRBV5-1 and TRBJ2-2; no reliable D call. Germline CDR1 is SGHRS and CDR2 is YFSETQ. This CDR3 region has 15 residues. The V end lost 0 bases, the J end lost 5 bases, and 11 bases lay between the germline ends.

This chain uses TRBV5-1 with TRBJ1-1; 7 positions match TRBD1. This CDR3 has 14 residues. J gave up 6 bases and V 2 bases, and 7 bases lay outside the gene matches. From germline, CDR1 is SGHRS and CDR2 YFSETQ. The CDR3 region is CASSFGTGESEAFF. DNA for the CDR3: TGCGCCAGCAGCTTTGGTACAGGGGAGTCTGAAGCTTTCTTT.